This note documents a single TCR beta chain sequence. This clone was seen only a few times. Its antigen remains undetermined. Qualities for individual bases were not recorded, and no much larger clone is one base off. This sample is drawn from a study of blood T cell repertoires in COVID-19 (dated by TCRdb to 2018 to 2021). For the study in its entirety: The collaborator samples originated in the United States, Italy and Spain and spanned the acute and convalescent phases of COVID-19. The prospective study material was composed of cDNA or gDNA derived from T cells, B-cell-depleted T cells, or PBMCs. The dataset comprised deeply sampled blood TCRbeta repertoires from subjects exposed to, actively infected with, or recovered from COVID-19. A freely available public database, intended as a resource for researchers studying the immune response to SARS-CoV-2, is where the repertoires were released. Samples were obtained from the ongoing ImmuneRACE study (first 160 participants) and from about 1,300 subjects provided by 6 global collaborators. The sample metadata nearly always contained a de-identified subject ID, COVID-19 status, age in years and sex. Where HLA class I and class II types were available, the types were taken from metadata supplied by the sample provider, not from assay-based typing. The full study reports these points: The quantity of clinical and demographic metadata differed by source and by participant and was supplied without curation.

The immunoSEQ Assay, a bias-controlled multiplex PCR, was used to amplify TCRbeta CDR3 regions from genomic DNA. In the original analysis: The number of nucleated cells in each sample was estimated by amplification of reference gene primers within the assay. To quantify the absolute abundance of each unique TCRbeta CDR3 rearrangement, sequence reads were collapsed and filtered. For each sample, productive Simpson clonality was calculated as the square root of Simpson's diversity index across productive rearrangements. TCRdb mirrors the immuneACCESS table, restricted to in-frame sequences. Some clones are absent from its copies; in checked studies, under half trace to an unresolved V gene, and the reason for the others is unknown. That table supplies the V and J calls and clone size; D and trimming were determined from the DNA. Across this sample there are about 250,000 clones, with around 80% seen only once. Roughly 5.7% of the sample is taken by the ten largest.

The collaborating institutions used their own protocols to collect whole blood in K2EDTA tubes. For TCRbeta analysis, collaborator samples were shipped as frozen whole blood, as isolated PBMCs, or as DNA extracted from either sample type. Trimming costs V 3 bases and J 3 bases, and their ends lie 12 bases apart. Including cysteine and phenylalanine, the CDR3 has 14 amino acids. Only the CDR3 region is kept as DNA, spanning 42 bases read in frame from base 1. CDR1 and CDR2 are read off the germline V gene (reference sequence) as SEHNR and FQNEAQ. Sequenced material: peripheral blood. This TCR came from a man at least 80 years old with acute or convalescent COVID-19. In this chain, TRBV7-9 is recombined with TRBJ2-7; a tentative D call is TRBD1 (5 bases match). The CDR3 region: CASSFTGADYEQYF. At the DNA level, the sequence is TGTGCCAGCAGCTTCACTGGGGCAGACTACGAGCAGTACTTC.